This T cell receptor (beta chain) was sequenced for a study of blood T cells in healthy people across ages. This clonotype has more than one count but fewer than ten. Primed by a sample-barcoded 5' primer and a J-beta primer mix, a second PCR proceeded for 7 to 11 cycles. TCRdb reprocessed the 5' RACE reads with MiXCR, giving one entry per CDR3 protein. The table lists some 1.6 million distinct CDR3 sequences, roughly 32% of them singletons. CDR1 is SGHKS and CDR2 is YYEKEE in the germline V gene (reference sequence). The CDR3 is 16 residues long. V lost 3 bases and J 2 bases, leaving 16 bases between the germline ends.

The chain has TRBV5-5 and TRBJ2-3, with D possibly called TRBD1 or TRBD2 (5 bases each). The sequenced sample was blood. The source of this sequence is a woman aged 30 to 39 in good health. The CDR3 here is CASSSGTLPSTDTQYF. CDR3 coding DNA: TGTGCCAGCAGCTCTGGGACGCTGCCCTCCACAGATACGCAGTATTTT. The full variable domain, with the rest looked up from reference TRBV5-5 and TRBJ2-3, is DAGVTQSPTHLIKTRGQQVTLRCSPISGHKSVSWYQQVLGQGPQFIFQYYEKEERGRGNFPDRFSARQFPNYSSELNVNALLLGDSALYLCASSSGTLPSTDTQYFGPGTRLTVL.